These 18 T cell receptor beta chains came from one sample sequenced in a study of cytotoxic CD8 clonotypes in ibrutinib-treated CLL. Clones were sequenced by immunoSEQ multiplex PCR, and TCRdb holds only the in-frame ones, with some missing. The sample consists of 300,000 to 350,000 clones, about 80% of them appearing once. The sample consisted of PBMCs, taken before ibrutinib treatment. These receptors were taken from a human donor with chronic lymphocytic leukemia.

The rearrangement joins TRBV7-8 to TRBJ2-2; 9 bases line up with TRBD2. Germline V gene lookup returns CDR1 SGHVS and CDR2 FQNEAQ. The CDR3 runs to 16 residues. Trimming removed 4 bases from V and 6 bases from J; junction bases left unmatched: 9. CDR3 DNA sequence: TGTGCCAGCAGCTCCGCCCACCGACTAGCGGCCGGGGAGCTGTTTTTT. This sequence encodes CASSSAHRLAAGELFF. Together with reference TRBV7-8 and TRBJ2-2, the CDR3 gives the full variable domain: GAGVSQSPRYKVAKRGQDVALRCDPISGHVSLFWYQQALGQGPEFLTYFQNEAQLDKSGLPSDRFFAERPEGSVSTLKIQRTQQEDSAVYLCASSSAHRLAAGELFFGEGSRLTVL.

This clone was detected once. This sequence joins TRBV9 and TRBJ1-2, with D unresolved. Germline V lookup: CDR1 SGDLS, CDR2 YYNGEE. Trimming left V 2 bases short and J 0 bases short, with 8 bases between. The length of the CDR3 is 14 residues. The CDR3 DNA sequence: TGTGCCAGCAGCGTGTCAACAGCTAACTATGGCTACACCTTC. Translation gives CASSVSTANYGYTF. The whole variable domain, filled in from reference TRBV9 and TRBJ1-2, reads DSGVTQTPKHLITATGQRVTLRCSPRSGDLSVYWYQQSLDQGLQFLIQYYNGEERAKGNILERFSAQQFPDLHSELNLSSLELGDSALYFCASSVSTANYGYTFGSGTRLTVV.

J is TRBJ2-5 and V is TRBV7-9; TRBD2 aligns across 12 bases. CDR3 length: 17 amino acids. The germline CDR1 and CDR2 sequences are SEHNR and FQNEAQ (reference sequence). With 2 bases clipped from V and 2 bases from J, the junction kept 6 bases outside the gene matches. In DNA form, the CDR3 reads TGTGCCAGCAGCTTACTCTGGACTAGCGGGAAACAAGAGACCCAGTACTTC. This translates into CASSLLWTSGKQETQYF.

The genes are TRBV10-2 and TRBJ2-7, with unresolved D. The CDR3 is made up of 15 amino acids. V shed 3 bases and J shed 0 bases, with 12 bases lying between them. The V gene's germline CDR1 is WSHSY and CDR2 SAAADI. CDR3 coding DNA: TGCGCCAGCAGTGACTGGTCTAGGAGCTCCTACGAGCAGTACTTC. This gives the protein CASSDWSRSSYEQYF.

The chain combines TRBV7-9 with TRBJ2-6; 13 nucleotides match TRBD2. V dropped 5 bases and J dropped 4; count of bases not matched to a gene: 8. The CDR3 consists of 18 residues. Germline CDR1 and CDR2: SEHNR and FQNEAQ (reference sequence). The CDR3 is CASSKRLAGGPGANVLTF. For the CDR3, the DNA is TGTGCCAGCAGCAAGAGACTAGCGGGAGGCCCCGGGGCCAACGTCCTGACTTTC.

This clone came up once. J is TRBJ1-2 and V is TRBV9; 8 nucleotides line up with TRBD1. J was trimmed by 8 bases and V by 4 bases; bases with no gene match: 10. Looked up from germline, CDR1 is SGDLS and CDR2 is YYNGEE. This CDR3 has 14 residues. CDR3 sequence reads: CASSTGTGQGGYTF. In DNA form, the CDR3 reads TGTGCCAGCAGCACTGGGACAGGCCAGGGAGGCTACACCTTC. Drawing the rest from reference TRBV9 and TRBJ1-2, the complete variable domain is DSGVTQTPKHLITATGQRVTLRCSPRSGDLSVYWYQQSLDQGLQFLIQYYNGEERAKGNILERFSAQQFPDLHSELNLSSLELGDSALYFCASSTGTGQGGYTFGSGTRLTVV.

The chain employs TRBV6-5 and TRBJ2-1; no clear D gene. Deletions cut 1 base from V and 0 bases from J, with 4 bases between. The length of the CDR3 is 14 residues. Germline values: CDR1 MNHEY, CDR2 SVGAGI. CDR3 bases: TGTGCCAGCAGTTACTACTTCTCCTACAATGAGCAGTTCTTC. Protein sequence: CASSYYFSYNEQFF.

This clone has just one count. This sequence joins TRBV25-1 and TRBJ2-1; 10 bases match TRBD2. Germline V lookup: CDR1 MGHDK, CDR2 SYGVNS. The V segment lost 5 bases and the J segment 1 base; nucleotides outside the gene matches: 11. The CDR3 sequence is 18 residues long. The CDR3 reads CASSKGASGRGSYNEQFF. In nucleotides, the CDR3 is TGTGCCAGCAGTAAAGGGGCTAGCGGGAGAGGGTCCTACAATGAGCAGTTCTTC.

The V call is TRBV5-1, the J call TRBJ2-7; unclear D gene. Germline V CDR1 and CDR2: SGHRS, YFSETQ. V lost 0 bases and J 2 bases, leaving 6 bases between the germline ends. This CDR3 has 13 residues. CDR3: CASSLDLAYEQYF. The CDR3 DNA reads as TGCGCCAGCAGCTTGGATCTAGCCTACGAGCAGTACTTC.

The CDR3 nucleotides are TGCGCCAGCAGCTTGCTTTCAGCGGCCTACGAGCAGTACTTC. Protein product: CASSLLSAAYEQYF. The V and J genes are TRBV5-1 and TRBJ2-7; TRBD2 is a possible D gene (5 bases). Germline loops: CDR1 SGHRS, CDR2 YFSETQ. Trimming cost V 1 base and J 2 bases, with 10 bases left between them. This CDR3 has 14 residues.

The chain combines TRBV5-1 with TRBJ1-1; D remains unclear. The CDR3 consists of 13 residues. The V gene's germline CDR1 is SGHRS and CDR2 YFSETQ. V was pared by 2 bases and J by 12 bases, with 17 bases between. Here the CDR3 DNA reads TGCGCCAGCAGCTTTCCGGACGCTGGCCAAACTTTCTTT. Its protein is CASSFPDAGQTFF.

The chain combines TRBV18 with TRBJ2-1; D gene unclear. Germline assignment: CDR1 KGHSH and CDR2 LQKENI. The V and J ends lost 3 bases and 6 bases respectively, with 9 bases between them. The length of the CDR3 is 13 residues. CDR3 sequence (DNA): TGTGCCAGCTCACCTGGAGCGAGCAATGAGCAGTTCTTC. Translated: CASSPGASNEQFF.

This chain connects TRBV4-1 to TRBJ2-7, with a weak D call TRBD1 (5 bases). V dropped 2 bases and J dropped 7 bases, with 12 bases sitting between them. This CDR3 has 13 amino acids. Germline V CDR1 and CDR2: MGHRA, YSYEKL. Here the CDR3 reads CASSQPGWVEQYF. DNA of the CDR3: TGCGCCAGCAGCCAACCAGGGTGGGTTGAGCAGTACTTC.

This chain connects TRBV18 to TRBJ2-3, with D unresolved. The CDR3 is 13 amino acids. Trimming pared 2 bases from V and 3 bases from J, leaving 6 bases between. CDR1 is KGHSH, CDR2 LQKENI, per germline. CDR3 amino acids: CASSPWETDTQYF. The CDR3 bases are TGTGCCAGCTCACCATGGGAAACAGATACGCAGTATTTT.

This clone occurred once. This chain uses TRBV25-1 with TRBJ1-1; no reliable D call. CDR3 length: 14 amino acids. V shed 3 bases and J shed 2 bases, with 10 bases lying between them. In germline, CDR1 is MGHDK, CDR2 SYGVNS. CDR3 coding DNA: TGTGCCAGCAGTGATGATCTTCCCAACACTGAAGCTTTCTTT. This codes for CASSDDLPNTEAFF.

This chain uses TRBV7-2 with TRBJ2-7, with a weak D call TRBD1 (6 bases). CDR1 and CDR2 from the germline V gene are SGHTA and FQGNSA. This CDR3 contains 13 residues. Trimming took off 1 base at V and 6 bases at J, with 10 bases between the two ends. CDR3 loop: CASSLGQVGEQYF. CDR3 in DNA: TGTGCCAGCAGCTTAGGACAGGTGGGCGAGCAGTACTTC. Full variable domain (rest looked up from reference TRBV7-2 and TRBJ2-7): GAGVSQSPSNKVTEKGKDVELRCDPISGHTALYWYRQSLGQGLEFLIYFQGNSAPDKSGLPSDRFSAERTGGSVSTLTIQRTQQEDSAVYLCASSLGQVGEQYFGPGTRLTVT.

This chain uses TRBV6-5 with TRBJ2-1; the match to TRBD1 covers 7 bases. This CDR3 spans 14 amino acids. The junction had 3 bases not matched to a gene; V was cut back by 7 bases and J by 0 bases. The germline gives CDR1 MNHEY, CDR2 SVGAGI. The DNA for the CDR3 is TGTGCCAGCACCGCAGGGGGCTCCTACAATGAGCAGTTCTTC. It specifies CASTAGGSYNEQFF.

This clone was picked up one time. The rearrangement links TRBV6-4 to TRBJ2-2; tentatively, D is TRBD1 (5 bases). Per the germline V gene, CDR1 is MRHNA and CDR2 is SNTAGT. V lost 6 bases, J lost 0 bases, and 14 bases lay in between. This CDR3 comprises 16 residues. This CDR3 is CASSVDRPANTGELFF. The CDR3 region has the DNA TGTGCCAGCAGCGTAGACAGACCCGCGAACACCGGGGAGCTGTTTTTT.